This T cell receptor (beta chain) was recovered during a study of blood T cell repertoires in COVID-19. Clones were read by immunoSEQ multiplex PCR, and TCRdb kept only the in-frame ones, dropping some. The table records 300,000 to 450,000 clones, approximately 84% of them present only once. Germline V lookup: CDR1 MNHEY, CDR2 SVGAGI. Unmatched junction bases numbered 5, after V lost 6 bases and J lost 2 bases. There are 15 residues in the CDR3. The chain joins TRBV6-5 to TRBJ1-2, with TRBD1 matching 11 bases. The receptor comes from a woman in her 30s who had recovered from COVID-19. Sequenced sample: PBMCs or T cells enriched from blood (not recorded which). The CDR3 sequence: CASSPGQGVNYGYTF. The DNA of the CDR3 is TGTGCCAGCAGCCCGGGACAGGGGGTAAACTATGGCTACACCTTC.